A single sample gave rise to the 22 T cell receptor beta chains below, sequenced in a study of shared clonotypes between healthy human individuals. The repertoire was sequenced with immunoSEQ multiplex PCR; TCRdb's copy has only in-frame clones and lacks some. This sample has about 550,000 clones, with less than 97% found just once. It was CD45RO-negative cells, positively selected for CCR7, that made up naive CD8 cells, with terminally differentiated effector memory CD45RA+ cells excluded. Sequencing used naive CD8+ T cells sorted from blood. These receptors were obtained from a woman under 40 in good health.

V usage is TRBV4-1 and J usage is TRBJ2-2; 11 nucleotides agree with TRBD2. V shed 3 bases, J shed 4 bases, and the junction held 13 bases outside the gene matches. The CDR3 is made up of 19 amino acids. Looked up from germline, CDR1 is MGHRA and CDR2 is YSYEKL. The CDR3: CASSQGLGVAGGPTGELFF. DNA for the CDR3: TGCGCCAGCAGCCAGGGGTTGGGAGTAGCGGGAGGGCCCACCGGGGAGCTGTTTTTT.

The chain employs TRBV28 and TRBJ2-7; the D call may be TRBD1 or TRBD2 (6 bases each). Germline V gene lookup returns CDR1 MDHEN and CDR2 SYDVKM. Trimming pared 3 bases from V and 7 bases from J, leaving 16 bases between. The CDR3 length is 14 residues. In DNA, the CDR3 is TGTGCCAGCAGTTTGGAGGGGGTACTGTGGGAGCAGTACTTC. Protein sequence: CASSLEGVLWEQYF.

The rearrangement links TRBV7-6 to TRBJ2-7; D remains unclear. Deletions cut 1 base from V and 4 bases from J, with 8 bases between. From germline, CDR1 is SGHVS and CDR2 FNYEAQ. This CDR3 is 13 amino acids long. The CDR3 protein is CASSLGQKYEQYF. Here the CDR3 DNA reads TGTGCCAGCAGCTTAGGGCAGAAATACGAGCAGTACTTC.

This clone was observed a single time. V and J are TRBV19 and TRBJ2-1; D unclear. V dropped 3 bases and J dropped 3 bases, with 6 bases sitting between them. Germline values: CDR1 LNHDA, CDR2 SQIVND (reference sequence). This CDR3 spans 13 amino acids. The CDR3 nucleotides read TGTGCCAGTAGTATGGCCCTCTACAATGAGCAGTTCTTC. As protein: CASSMALYNEQFF.

V usage is TRBV10-3 and J usage is TRBJ1-5, with unresolved D. The CDR3 has 14 residues. Germline V lookup: CDR1 ENHRY, CDR2 SYGVKD. V was cut by 3 bases and J by 7 bases, with 13 bases left in between. The CDR3 nucleotides are TGTGCCATCAGTGATCCCCCCCGGTCGCAGCCCCAGCATTTT. Its protein is CAISDPPRSQPQHF.

This rearrangement joins TRBV7-9 to TRBJ2-1; weak D call: TRBD1 (6 bases). The germline CDR1 and CDR2 sequences are SEHNR and FQNEAQ (reference sequence). The CDR3 contains 17 residues. V was cut by 1 base and J by 8 bases, with 21 bases left in between. CDR3 residues: CASSLVHPDSVPHEQFF. CDR3 bases: TGTGCCAGCAGCTTAGTCCACCCGGACAGTGTTCCGCATGAGCAGTTCTTC.

This clone is a singleton in its sample. The chain uses TRBV27 and TRBJ1-1, with TRBD1 matching 10 bases. The CDR3 runs 14 residues. After removal of 6 bases from V and 4 bases from J, the junction contained 5 bases not matched to a gene. Germline V gives CDR1 MNHEY, CDR2 SMNVEV (reference sequence). The CDR3 region has the DNA TGTGCCAGCAGGTCCGGGACAGGGGTCACTGAAGCTTTCTTT. This codes for CASRSGTGVTEAFF.

Turning to this clone: Other DNA sequences in this specimen translate into the identical CDR3. The V call is TRBV27, the J call TRBJ1-5, with D unclear. The CDR3 sequence is 13 residues long. V lost 3 bases and J lost 4, with 7 bases in between. Germline values: CDR1 MNHEY, CDR2 SMNVEV (reference sequence). The CDR3 is CASSLTPNQPQHF. The CDR3 DNA sequence: TGTGCCAGCAGTTTGACCCCAAATCAGCCCCAGCATTTT.

This clone showed up just once. V and J are TRBV28 and TRBJ2-3; 9 bases line up with TRBD1. Germline loops: CDR1 MDHEN, CDR2 SYDVKM. Unmatched junction bases numbered 6, after V lost 6 bases and J lost 5 bases. This CDR3 is built from 14 residues. CDR3 DNA: TGTGCCAGCAGCTCCGGGACAGGGATAGATACGCAGTATTTT. Amino acid sequence: CASSSGTGIDTQYF.

The V call is TRBV7-9, the J call TRBJ2-1; D is unresolved. The V and J ends lost 3 bases and 3 bases respectively, with 12 bases between them. The CDR3 sequence is 15 residues long. Germline V gene data show CDR1 as SEHNR and CDR2 as FQNEAQ (reference sequence). CDR3 sequence reads: CASSFERNRYNEQFF. DNA of the CDR3: TGTGCCAGCAGCTTTGAGAGGAACCGCTACAATGAGCAGTTCTTC.

This rearrangement joins TRBV4-2 to TRBJ1-2; 8 nucleotides match TRBD1. The junction had 5 bases not matched to a gene; V was cut back by 0 bases and J by 8 bases. The CDR3 loop spans 14 amino acids. Germline loops: CDR1 LGHNA, CDR2 YNFKEQ. CDR3 bases: TGTGCCAGCAGCCAAGAGACAGGGGTGTTCGGCTACACCTTC. It translates to CASSQETGVFGYTF.

The chain employs TRBV5-5 and TRBJ2-5, with TRBD2 matching over 9 bases. There are 15 residues in the CDR3. Looked up from germline, CDR1 is SGHKS and CDR2 is YYEKEE (reference sequence). V trimming: 3 bases; J trimming: 8 bases; junction bases outside the gene matches: 11. The CDR3 coding sequence is TGTGCCAGCAGCTCGGGACTAGCCATAGCCGACACCCAGTACTTC. Translating it yields CASSSGLAIADTQYF.

This clone has just a few counts. V is TRBV5-4 and J is TRBJ1-1; TRBD1 might be the D (5 bases). Trimming stripped 9 bases from V and 5 bases from J, with 23 bases between. The CDR3 has 15 residues. Germline CDR1 and CDR2: SGHNT and YYREEE (reference sequence). The CDR3 loop is CATRESRVFETEAFF. As DNA, the CDR3 is TGTGCCACCAGGGAAAGCAGGGTTTTTGAAACTGAAGCTTTCTTT. Combining the CDR3 with reference TRBV5-4 and TRBJ1-1 gives the whole variable domain ETGVTQSPTHLIKTRGQQVTLRCSSQSGHNTVSWYQQALGQGPQFIFQYYREEENGRGNFPPRFSGLQFPNYSSELNVNALELDDSALYLCATRESRVFETEAFFGQGTRLTVV.

The V call is TRBV15, the J call TRBJ2-6, with D possibly matching TRBD2 (6 bases). Per germline, CDR1 LNHNV and CDR2 YYDKDF (reference sequence). This CDR3 contains 19 residues. Trimming took off 2 bases at V and 0 bases at J, with 17 bases between the two ends. CDR3 region: CATSRRTFVTSSGANVLTF. The CDR3 DNA reads TGTGCCACCAGCAGACGGACTTTTGTGACTAGCTCTGGGGCCAACGTCCTGACTTTC.

V usage is TRBV5-6 and J usage is TRBJ1-3; D gene unclear. Trimming stripped 0 bases from V and 0 bases from J, with 10 bases between. Germline V gene data show CDR1 as SGHDT and CDR2 as YYEEEE. The CDR3 runs 16 residues. The CDR3 loop reads CASSLARGISGNTIYF. The CDR3 DNA sequence: TGTGCCAGCAGCTTGGCCCGGGGTATCTCTGGAAACACCATATATTTT.

V usage is TRBV9 and J usage is TRBJ2-4; D is uncertain. Germline V gene data show CDR1 as SGDLS and CDR2 as YYNGEE. V dropped 1 base and J dropped 3 bases, with 5 bases sitting between them. CDR3 length: 13 amino acids. The CDR3 region is CASSVSDKNIQYF. For the CDR3, the DNA is TGTGCCAGCAGCGTAAGCGACAAAAACATTCAGTACTTC. Looking up the rest from reference TRBV9 and TRBJ2-4 gives the full variable domain: DSGVTQTPKHLITATGQRVTLRCSPRSGDLSVYWYQQSLDQGLQFLIQYYNGEERAKGNILERFSAQQFPDLHSELNLSSLELGDSALYFCASSVSDKNIQYFGAGTRLSVL.

A single count supports this clone. V and J are TRBV27 and TRBJ2-7, with D tentatively TRBD2 (5 bases). The CDR3 consists of 16 residues. V lost 8 bases and J 3 bases, leaving 23 bases between the germline ends. Germline V gene data show CDR1 as MNHEY and CDR2 as SMNVEV (reference sequence). CDR3 nucleotides: TGTGCCAGCTCCCCCGTCTCGGGCGGGTCTTACTACGAGCAGTACTTC. Its protein is CASSPVSGGSYYEQYF.

The chain uses TRBV7-9 and TRBJ2-2, with a weak D call TRBD1 (6 bases). There are 15 residues in the CDR3. Trimming removed 5 bases from V and 0 bases from J, with 10 bases in between. Germline loops: CDR1 SEHNR, CDR2 FQNEAQ (reference sequence). The DNA for the CDR3 is TGTGCCAGCAGCCCGGACAGCTCGAACACCGGGGAGCTGTTTTTT. This encodes CASSPDSSNTGELFF.

J is TRBJ1-5 and V is TRBV7-9; TRBD1 agrees at 9 bases. The CDR3 runs 16 residues. V shed 5 bases, J shed 3 bases, and the junction held 8 bases outside the gene matches. Germline CDR1 and CDR2: SEHNR and FQNEAQ (reference sequence). The CDR3 is CASSGGGQGFNQPQHF. DNA for the CDR3: TGTGCCAGCAGCGGCGGTGGACAGGGGTTCAATCAGCCCCAGCATTTT.

The chain employs TRBV27 and TRBJ1-2; a weak D match, TRBD1 (6 bases). The CDR3 runs 16 residues. V dropped 1 base and J dropped 6 bases, with 18 bases sitting between them. Germline CDR1 MNHEY, CDR2 SMNVEV (reference sequence). CDR3 nucleotides: TGTGCCAGCAGTTTATTCGGGGGCCCTAAGGCTAATGGCTACACCTTC. It translates to CASSLFGGPKANGYTF.

This clone was observed once. The gene calls are TRBV4-1 and TRBJ1-4; D is possibly TRBD1 (6 bases). CDR1 MGHRA and CDR2 YSYEKL come from the germline V gene. Trimming took 0 bases from V and 8 from J, leaving 13 bases between them. CDR3 length: 15 residues. CDR3 nucleotides: TGCGCCAGCAGCCAAGAGGGGCAGGGGATCGAAAAACTGTTTTTT. As protein: CASSQEGQGIEKLFF.

The V and J genes are TRBV6-5 and TRBJ1-5; the D is unclear. The CDR3 is 14 residues long. Trimming removed 0 bases at V and 4 bases at J, with 7 bases between. CDR1 and CDR2 (germline): MNHEY, SVGAGI. The CDR3 reads CASSYSGANQPQHF. CDR3 bases: TGTGCCAGCAGTTACTCTGGCGCGAATCAGCCCCAGCATTTT.